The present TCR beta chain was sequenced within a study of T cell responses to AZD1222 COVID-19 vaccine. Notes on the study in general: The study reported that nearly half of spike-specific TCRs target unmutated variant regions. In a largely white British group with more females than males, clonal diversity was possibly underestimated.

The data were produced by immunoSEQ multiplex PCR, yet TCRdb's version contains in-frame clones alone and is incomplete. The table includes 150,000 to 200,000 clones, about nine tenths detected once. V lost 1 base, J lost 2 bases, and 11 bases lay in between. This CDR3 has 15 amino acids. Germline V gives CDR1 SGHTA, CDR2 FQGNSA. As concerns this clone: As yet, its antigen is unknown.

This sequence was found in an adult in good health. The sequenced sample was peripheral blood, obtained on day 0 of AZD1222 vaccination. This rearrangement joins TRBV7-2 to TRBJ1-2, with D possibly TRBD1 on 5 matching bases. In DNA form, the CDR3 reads TGTGCCAGCAGCTTAGGCTCCCAGGGAAACTATGGCTACACCTTC. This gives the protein CASSLGSQGNYGYTF. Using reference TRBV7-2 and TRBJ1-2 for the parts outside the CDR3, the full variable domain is GAGVSQSPSNKVTEKGKDVELRCDPISGHTALYWYRQSLGQGLEFLIYFQGNSAPDKSGLPSDRFSAERTGGSVSTLTIQRTQQEDSAVYLCASSLGSQGNYGYTFGSGTRLTVV.